One and the same sample provided the 5 T cell receptor beta chains below, sequenced in a study of neurological immune-mediated disorders. From the 5' RACE reads, TCRdb called clonotypes with MiXCR, one entry per CDR3 protein. The data contain approximately 80,000 distinct CDR3 sequences, 5% to 6% of them singletons. Time point in this sample: longitudinal time-point 2. The sample comprised PBMCs. The source is a woman aged 55-69 years with multiple sclerosis.

This clonotype appeared many times. The V gene is TRBV5-1, the J gene TRBJ2-5; D remains unclear. The CDR3 loop spans 14 amino acids. The germline V gene encodes CDR1 SGHRS and CDR2 YFSETQ. V shed 2 bases and J shed 1 base, with 9 bases lying between them. The CDR3 loop is CASSFSGPQETQYF. CDR3 DNA: TGCGCCAGCAGCTTCTCCGGGCCCCAAGAGACCCAGTACTTC.

This clonotype was seen ten or more times. This chain connects TRBV7-9 to TRBJ2-2; 7 positions match TRBD1. Germline V gives CDR1 SEHNR, CDR2 FQNEAQ (reference sequence). V was pared by 3 bases and J by 0 bases, with 1 base of the junction left unmatched. The length of the CDR3 is 15 residues. CDR3 nucleotide sequence: TGTGCCAGCAGCTTTGGGACAGCGAACACCGGGGAGCTGTTTTTT. Protein: CASSFGTANTGELFF.

There are many counts of this clonotype. This chain uses TRBV6-2 or TRBV6-3 with TRBJ1-1; 12 bases are shared with TRBD1. CDR1 and CDR2 from the germline V gene are MNHEY and SVGEGT. Losses at the gene ends were 4 bases for V and 4 bases for J; bases not matched to a gene: 13. This CDR3 comprises 18 residues. The CDR3 nucleotides are TGTGCCAGCAGTTTCCTAGCCGGGACAGGGGGCAGGGGCACTGAAGCTTTCTTT. Its protein product is CASSFLAGTGGRGTEAFF.

This clonotype was seen many times. The chain carries TRBV9 and TRBJ1-2, with a weak D call TRBD1 (6 bases). CDR3 length equals 15 residues. The V gene lost 3 bases and the J gene lost 4 bases, with 16 bases spanning the gap. Germline V lookup: CDR1 SGDLS, CDR2 YYNGEE. The CDR3 protein is CASSGLGQRGYGYTF. For the CDR3, the DNA is TGTGCCAGCAGCGGACTTGGACAGCGAGGCTATGGCTACACCTTC.

At least ten counts were recorded for this clonotype. V gene TRBV6-2 or TRBV6-3 combines with J gene TRBJ2-1, with 8 positions matching TRBD1. Germline trimming cut 0 bases from V and 0 bases from J; bases unmatched to any gene: 4. CDR1 MNHEY and CDR2 SVGEGT come from the germline V gene. This CDR3 is 17 amino acids long. CDR3 nucleotides: TGTGCCAGCAGTTACTCGTTTCAGGGGGCCTCCTACAATGAGCAGTTCTTC. This encodes CASSYSFQGASYNEQFF.